The clone carrying this T cell receptor beta chain was seen only a few times. The antigen remains undetermined. This entry belongs to a study of cytomegalovirus exposure and HLA in healthy donors. The study, taken as a whole, reports: TCR beta V- and J-gene trimming was later associated with a missense DCLRE1C variant. There were about 160 TCR beta chains listed as cytomegalovirus-associated.

Vbeta (60) and Jbeta (13) primers were used in the PCR. Using immunoSEQ multiplex PCR, the repertoire was profiled, and TCRdb retains in-frame clones only, with some absent. The profile shows about 180,000 clones, around 84% of them singletons. Trimming stripped 5 bases from V and 7 bases from J, with 10 bases between. This CDR3 contains 12 residues. CDR1 is SGHNT, CDR2 YYREEE, per germline (reference sequence). The sequenced material came from PBMCs. The sequence derives from a girl aged 2 to 9 in good health and CMV-seropositive. The rearrangement joins TRBV5-4 to TRBJ1-5; the D is unclear. The CDR3 DNA reads TGTGCCAGCAGTCTTCGAGGCCAGCCCCAGCATTTT. Protein sequence: CASSLRGQPQHF.